The rows below give T cell receptor beta chains drawn from one sample of a study of cytotoxic CD8 clonotypes in ibrutinib-treated CLL. TCRdb's copy holds only in-frame clones and misses some; the assay was immunoSEQ multiplex PCR. Found here are approximately 200,000 clones, over 60% of them singletons; the top ten hold around an eighth. This material consisted of PBMCs, taken after 24 months of ibrutinib treatment. All receptors derive from a human donor with chronic lymphocytic leukemia. The conserved cysteine and the conserved F or W are not part of the CDR3 here.

TRBV27	TRBJ2-7	ASSSLGQAYEQY
TRBV14	TRBJ1-3	ASSPGTLGAGNTIY
TRBV7-8	TRBJ2-1	ASSLGLAGNNEQF
TRBV7-9	TRBJ2-1	ASSNAAYNEQF
TRBV6-1	TRBJ2-7	ASTLGREGYEQY
TRBV9	TRBJ2-2	ASSVDGTTNTGELF
TRBV18	TRBJ2-5	ASSSTSGIQETQY
TRBV5-5	TRBJ1-3	ASSLMGNTIY
TRBV5-6	TRBJ2-5	ASSLGLTGPQETQY
TRBV10-3	TRBJ1-3	AISEGGGSGNTIY
TRBV5-8	TRBJ1-1	ASSLEQPFGGAF
TRBV19	.	ASSMPAGSYEQY
TRBV28	TRBJ1-2	ATFARGRSYGYT
TRBV5-1	TRBJ2-3	ASSLLGESSTDTQY
TRBV6-1	TRBJ2-6	ASSGGRITSSGANVLT
TRBV14	TRBJ2-4	ASSQGTSAKNIQY
TRBV7-9	TRBJ2-1	ASSPRGSDWNEQF
TRBV7-9	TRBJ2-7	ASSPKTSLYEQY
TRBV9	TRBJ2-3	ASSGGLAGVTDTQY
TRBV9	TRBJ1-5	ASSRTGGNQPQH
TRBV18	TRBJ2-3	ASSPLGTSGDTQY
TRBV7-8	TRBJ1-4	ASSFRDRGDEKLF
TRBV6-1	TRBJ2-7	ASSEAVEQY
TRBV5-4	TRBJ1-1	ASSLGRGTEAF
TRBV7-2	TRBJ1-2	ASSRGHYGYT
TRBV5-1	TRBJ2-5	ASSPGTSGEYLETQY
TRBV7-9	TRBJ2-7	ASGILSYEQY
TRBV27	TRBJ2-7	ASSLWGQLSYEQY
TRBV2	TRBJ2-1	ASSEGLAGTGYEQF
TRBV29-1	TRBJ1-2	SVGQGGGYT
TRBV4-3	TRBJ2-7	ASSQELAANYEQY
TRBV10-3	TRBJ2-7	AISIGTSGYEQY
TRBV5-1	TRBJ2-3	ASSGQKSWLAGATDTQY
TRBV30	TRBJ2-7	AWSVSTEQY
TRBV29-1	TRBJ1-1	SVGRTATNTEAF
TRBV18	TRBJ1-2	ASSPVDRGVYGYT
TRBV6-5	TRBJ1-4	ASRRGTNEKLF
TRBV10-3	TRBJ1-5	AISTGAGYQPQH
TRBV5-1	TRBJ2-7	ASSQQGADYEQY
TRBV11-1	TRBJ2-7	ASSLAWTGPEQY
TRBV29-1	TRBJ2-7	SVHRGYEQY
TRBV6-6	TRBJ1-2	ASSYSRGTGSYGYT
TRBV15	TRBJ2-1	ATSERALYEQF
TRBV19	TRBJ1-5	ASSPRQGRDQPQH
TRBV7-2	TRBJ2-3	ASRRVGASTDTQY
TRBV29-1	TRBJ1-4	SVGSRQGREEKLF
TRBV4-3	TRBJ1-2	ASSPLRGSSVGYT
TRBV25-1	TRBJ2-2	ASSEGTGDTGELF
TRBV9	TRBJ2-1	ASSVGPSYNEQF
TRBV10-3	TRBJ2-3	AISLEVKLGTQY
TRBV6-5	TRBJ2-5	ASNPGQGIQETQY
TRBV6-4	TRBJ2-2	ASSTSVNTGELF
TRBV7-6	TRBJ2-1	ASSLAMGLAGIPPSEQF
TRBV6-5	TRBJ2-1	ASSYSIRAPHNEQF
TRBV9	TRBJ2-7	ASSAGPYEQY
TRBV7-2	TRBJ2-1	ASRSWAGGSYNEQF
TRBV6-6	TRBJ1-5	ASSYGTGYQPQH
TRBV11-2	TRBJ2-7	ASSFRTGLYEQY
TRBV5-1	TRBJ2-1	ASSLAGTEHYNEQF